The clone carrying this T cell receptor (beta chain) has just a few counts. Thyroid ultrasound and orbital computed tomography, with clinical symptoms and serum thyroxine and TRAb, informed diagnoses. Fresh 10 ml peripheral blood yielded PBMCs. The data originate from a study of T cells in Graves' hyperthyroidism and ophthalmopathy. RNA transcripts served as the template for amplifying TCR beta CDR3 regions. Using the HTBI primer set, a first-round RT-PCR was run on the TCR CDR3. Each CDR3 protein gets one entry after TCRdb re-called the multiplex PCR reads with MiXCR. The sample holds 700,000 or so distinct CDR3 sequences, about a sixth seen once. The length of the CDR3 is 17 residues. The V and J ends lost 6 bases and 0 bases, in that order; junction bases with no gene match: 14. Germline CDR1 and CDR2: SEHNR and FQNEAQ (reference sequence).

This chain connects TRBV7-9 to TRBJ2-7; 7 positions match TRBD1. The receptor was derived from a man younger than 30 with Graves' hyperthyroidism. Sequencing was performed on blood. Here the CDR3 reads CASSPNGMGTASYEQYF. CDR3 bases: TGTGCCAGCAGTCCCAACGGAATGGGGACAGCCTCCTACGAGCAGTACTTC.